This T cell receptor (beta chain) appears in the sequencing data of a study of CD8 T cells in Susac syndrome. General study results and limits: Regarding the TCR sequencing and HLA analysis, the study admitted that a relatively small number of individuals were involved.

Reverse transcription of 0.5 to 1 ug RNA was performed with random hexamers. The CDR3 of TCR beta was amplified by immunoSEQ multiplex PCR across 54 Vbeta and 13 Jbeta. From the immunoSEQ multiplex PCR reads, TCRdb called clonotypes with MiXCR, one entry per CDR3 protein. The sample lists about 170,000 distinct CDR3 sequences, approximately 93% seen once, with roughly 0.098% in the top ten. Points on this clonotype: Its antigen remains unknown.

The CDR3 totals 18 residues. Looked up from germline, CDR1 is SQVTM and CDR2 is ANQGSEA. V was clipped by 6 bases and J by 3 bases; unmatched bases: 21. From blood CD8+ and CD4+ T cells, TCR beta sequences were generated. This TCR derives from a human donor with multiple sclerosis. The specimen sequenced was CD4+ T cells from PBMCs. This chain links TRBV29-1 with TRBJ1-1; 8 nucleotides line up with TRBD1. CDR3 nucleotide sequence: TGCAGCGTGGCGAGGTTGACAGGGGTTGGGGGGATTGACACTGAAGCTTTCTTT. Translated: CSVARLTGVGGIDTEAFF.